This paragraph reports one TCR beta chain. This record belongs to a study of blood T cell repertoires in COVID-19. Study-wide context: T cells, B-cell-depleted T cells, or PBMCs supplied cDNA or gDNA.

The V segment lost 0 bases and the J segment 6 bases; nucleotides outside the gene matches: 8. This CDR3 contains 15 residues. The germline gives CDR1 SGHRS, CDR2 YFSETQ. As processed by the authors: Counts of nucleated cells, estimated from reference gene primer amplification, were obtained. Clones were sequenced by immunoSEQ multiplex PCR, and TCRdb holds only the in-frame ones, with some missing. For V, J and clone size, that table is used; D and trimming come from the DNA. The table includes about 48,000 clones, about 89% detected once. The material sequenced was peripheral blood. This TCR derives from a human donor in a cohort sampled during active COVID-19. This rearrangement joins TRBV5-1 to TRBJ2-7, with 8 bases matching TRBD2. The CDR3 loop reads CASSLVRREVGEQYF. The CDR3 DNA sequence: TGCGCCAGCAGCTTGGTGCGGCGGGAGGTCGGCGAGCAGTACTTC.